This entry lists 31 T cell receptor beta chains sequenced from one sample in a study of T cell clusters in autoimmune cytopenias. TRB amplification used roughly 250 ng of peripheral blood genomic DNA. Multiplex touch-down PCR amplified TRB using TRB-A and TRB-B pools in one tube. TCRdb reprocessed the multiplex PCR reads and keeps a single row for each CDR3 protein, giving no DNA. Its table records about 12,000 distinct CDR3 sequences. The sample was also reused in another study, on T cell repertoires in aging, cancer and after chemotherapy.

The sample taken for sequencing was peripheral blood. The source of these receptors is a human donor in good health.

V and J are TRBV20-1 and TRBJ2-3; TCRdb outputs TRBD1, but without DNA this stays unchecked. The CDR3 totals 15 residues. Germline V gene lookup returns CDR1 DFQATT and CDR2 SNEGSKA (reference sequence). CDR3 loop: CSAKGQPSSTDTQYF.

Measured by frequency, this clonotype is medium-sized. The CDR3 here is CASSYASYEQYF. The V gene is TRBV28, the J gene TRBJ2-7. The CDR3 consists of 12 residues. The germline gives CDR1 MDHEN, CDR2 SYDVKM.

This chain uses TRBV28 with TRBJ1-4; TCRdb indicates TRBD1, and absent DNA this call remains unverified. CDR3 length: 15 amino acids. The germline V gene has CDR1 MDHEN and CDR2 SYDVKM. CDR3 sequence: CASTPGQTAIGELFF. The whole variable domain, filled in from reference TRBV28 and TRBJ1-4, reads DVKVTQSSRYLVKRTGEKVFLECVQDMDHENMFWYRQDPGLGLRLIYFSYDVKMKEKGDIPEGYSVSREKKERFSLILESASTNQTSMYLCASTPGQTAIGELFFGSGTQLSVL.

The chain couples TRBV28 to TRBJ1-3. Germline assignment: CDR1 MDHEN and CDR2 SYDVKM. The CDR3 totals 15 residues. The CDR3 spells CASSPAPQTGNTIYF.

The rearrangement joins TRBV20-1 to TRBJ2-2. CDR3 size: 14 residues. Germline CDR1 is DFQATT and CDR2 is SNEGSKA (reference sequence). CDR3 region: CSAVFRGSAGELFF.

This chain's CDR3 is CASSPLGGREKLFF. The chain uses TRBV4-3 and TRBJ1-4; no DNA is available, so the TRBD1 call from TCRdb remains unchecked. The CDR3 extends over 14 amino acids. Germline assignment: CDR1 LGHNA and CDR2 YSLEER.

CDR3 in amino acids: CSASGTHGYTF. This chain joins TRBV20-1 and TRBJ1-2; the TCRdb call, TRBD1, lacks DNA for checking. The germline gives CDR1 DFQATT, CDR2 SNEGSKA (reference sequence). This CDR3 comprises 11 residues.

The rearrangement uses TRBV5-1 and TRBJ2-1; TCRdb reports TRBD2, a call that lacks DNA to check it against. Germline CDR1 SGHRS, CDR2 YFSETQ. The CDR3 covers 15 residues. CDR3 amino acids: CASSLTGALGNEQFF.

The V and J genes are TRBV20-1 and TRBJ2-3; no DNA is available, so the TRBD2 call from TCRdb remains unchecked. Germline lookup yields CDR1 DFQATT and CDR2 SNEGSKA (reference sequence). The CDR3 totals 11 residues. This CDR3 reads CSACGGDTQYF.

The CDR3 here is CAISSGYQETQYF. The chain is built from TRBV10-3 and TRBJ2-5. Germline V lookup: CDR1 ENHRY, CDR2 SYGVKD. This CDR3 contains 13 residues.

The V call is TRBV10-3, the J call TRBJ1-5. CDR1 is ENHRY, CDR2 SYGVKD, per germline. This CDR3 region has 13 residues. Here the CDR3 reads CAISQGGNQPQHF.

V usage is TRBV28 and J usage is TRBJ1-2; absent DNA, TCRdb's TRBD1 call cannot be checked. Per germline, CDR1 MDHEN and CDR2 SYDVKM. CDR3 length: 19 residues. This CDR3 is CASSSPTRAPRRANYGYTF.

The chain uses TRBV6-5 and TRBJ2-5; without DNA, the TCRdb call of TRBD2 cannot be checked. CDR1 and CDR2 from the germline V gene are MNHEY and SVGAGI. The CDR3 loop spans 13 amino acids. This chain's CDR3 is CASRGSGQETQYF.

Considering frequency, this clonotype is medium-sized (0.01 to 0.1%). The V call is TRBV19, the J call TRBJ2-7; the D call from TCRdb, TRBD1, cannot be confirmed without DNA. The CDR3 consists of 15 residues. CDR1 LNHDA and CDR2 SQIVND come from the germline V gene (reference sequence). CDR3 region: CASSLGQGAGYEQYF. The variable domain in full, with the rest retrieved from reference TRBV19 and TRBJ2-7, is DGGITQSPKYLFRKEGQNVTLSCEQNLNHDAMYWYRQDPGQGLRLIYYSQIVNDFQKGDIAEGYSVSREKKESFPLTVTSAQKNPTAFYLCASSLGQGAGYEQYFGPGTRLTVT.

This rearrangement joins TRBV7-9 to TRBJ1-5; without DNA, the TCRdb call of TRBD1 cannot be checked. This CDR3 contains 17 residues. Germline assignment: CDR1 SEHNR and CDR2 FQNEAQ (reference sequence). The CDR3 is CASSSGRVQGPDQPQHF.

This clonotype is classed as medium-sized by frequency. The chain recombines TRBV18 with TRBJ2-2. The germline V gene has CDR1 KGHSH and CDR2 LQKENI. This CDR3 comprises 12 residues. CDR3 sequence: CASSPLGGELFF.

The chain uses TRBV28 and TRBJ1-4; without DNA, the TCRdb call of TRBD1 cannot be checked. Germline V gene lookup returns CDR1 MDHEN and CDR2 SYDVKM. The CDR3 length is 16 residues. Here the CDR3 reads CASSREQGRTNEKLFF.

This sequence joins TRBV12-3 or TRBV12-4 and TRBJ2-2. The CDR3 has 14 amino acids. This CDR3 is CASSLYTGPGELFF.

The V gene is TRBV28, the J gene TRBJ2-1. The germline V gene encodes CDR1 MDHEN and CDR2 SYDVKM. This CDR3 is 13 amino acids long. The CDR3 loop is CASSMNIYNEQFF. Filled out from reference TRBV28 and TRBJ2-1, the complete variable domain reads DVKVTQSSRYLVKRTGEKVFLECVQDMDHENMFWYRQDPGLGLRLIYFSYDVKMKEKGDIPEGYSVSREKKERFSLILESASTNQTSMYLCASSMNIYNEQFFGPGTRLTVL.

The chain couples TRBV10-3 to TRBJ2-7; TCRdb's D call, TRBD1, is unchecked because there is no DNA. The CDR3 consists of 12 residues. Germline V lookup: CDR1 ENHRY, CDR2 SYGVKD. CDR3 in amino acids: CAISGTGVEQYF.

Measured by frequency, this clonotype is medium-sized. The chain links TRBV30 to TRBJ1-5. Germline V gives CDR1 GTSNPN, CDR2 SVGIG (reference sequence). CDR3 size: 16 residues. CDR3 in amino acids: CAWSPMWTEVNQPQHF.

This chain's CDR3 is CASSQGSEKLFF. J is TRBJ1-4 and V is TRBV6-2 or TRBV6-3; TCRdb gives TRBD1 as the D gene, but with no DNA this cannot be confirmed. CDR1 is MNHEY and CDR2 is SVGEGT in the germline V gene. The CDR3 loop spans 12 amino acids.

V usage is TRBV7-9 and J usage is TRBJ1-1; no DNA is available, so the TRBD1 call from TCRdb remains unchecked. Germline-derived CDR1 and CDR2 are SEHNR and FQNEAQ (reference sequence). There are 13 residues in the CDR3. The CDR3 sequence is CASGWDLVTEAFF.

This chain links TRBV4-1 with TRBJ1-2; TCRdb gives TRBD1 as the D gene, but with no DNA this cannot be confirmed. The CDR3 runs to 15 residues. The V gene's germline CDR1 is MGHRA and CDR2 YSYEKL. This chain's CDR3 is CASSQEVRDSGGYTF.

This chain links TRBV5-4 with TRBJ2-5; TCRdb lists TRBD2, though no DNA is available to test this call. This CDR3 has 13 amino acids. Per germline, CDR1 SGHNT and CDR2 YYREEE (reference sequence). The CDR3: CASNGGGEETQYF.

This chain connects TRBV6-5 to TRBJ2-1. Germline assignment: CDR1 MNHEY and CDR2 SVGAGI. There are 15 residues in the CDR3. Here the CDR3 reads CASSSTGGSYNEQFF.

The rearrangement uses TRBV6-6 and TRBJ1-6; TCRdb calls TRBD1, which cannot be checked without DNA. The CDR3 is made up of 14 amino acids. Germline CDR1 is MNHNY and CDR2 is SVGAGI (reference sequence). The CDR3 is CASSYPGTNSPLHF.

Frequency places this clonotype as medium-sized. The chain couples TRBV19 to TRBJ2-3; TCRdb calls TRBD1, which cannot be checked without DNA. Per germline, CDR1 LNHDA and CDR2 SQIVND (reference sequence). This CDR3 is built from 12 residues. The CDR3: CASSSAGTGLYF.

The chain couples TRBV6-5 to TRBJ2-5. Per germline, CDR1 MNHEY and CDR2 SVGAGI. The CDR3 length is 12 residues. CDR3 sequence reads: CASSAVSETQYF.

The chain links TRBV24-1 to TRBJ1-5; the TRBD1 assignment by TCRdb is unverifiable without DNA. The CDR3 loop spans 15 amino acids. The germline gives CDR1 KGHDR, CDR2 SFDVKD. The CDR3 loop reads CATSDSGGSNQPQHF.

The V call is TRBV12-3 or TRBV12-4, the J call TRBJ1-4. The CDR3 is 15 amino acids. CDR3: CASSLVGATNEKLFF.